This T cell receptor beta chain was sequenced in a study of blood T cell repertoires in COVID-19. At the level of the study: PBMCs, B-cell-depleted T cells, or T cells provided the cDNA or gDNA that made up the material.

The CDR3 totals 12 residues. TCRdb's table, derived via immunoSEQ multiplex PCR, lists solely in-frame clones and lacks some. The table has some 230,000 clones, approximately 80% seen once. Categorization into cohorts depended on clinical history that participants reported. The origin of this receptor is a woman aged 40 to 50 with acute COVID-19. Sequencing used PBMCs or T cells enriched from blood (not recorded which). The V and J genes are TRBV21-1 and TRBJ2-1; the D segment call TRBD1 is taken from the table without a DNA check. TRBV21-1 is deemed a pseudogene. CDR3 amino acids: CASSHTYNEQFF. In DNA form, the CDR3 reads TGTGCCAGCAGCCACACATACAATGAGCAGTTCTTC.